Sequencing of this TCR beta chain was carried out in a study of T cells in Graves' hyperthyroidism and ophthalmopathy (dated by TCRdb to between 2018 and 2021). For context, the study as a whole: Peripheral blood was sampled at the time of initial diagnosis, prior to any treatment. The 95 to 100 discovery patients were randomly divided into training and test sets at a 7:3 ratio. According to the paper, TCR Vbeta CDR3 sequencing was carried out on some 140 peripheral blood samples, which came from fewer than 50 ophthalmopathy, 75 or so hyperthyroidism and approximately 17 progressor patients. After sampling, hyperthyroidism patients received methimazole starting at 30 mg daily, and ophthalmopathy patients received high-dose intravenous methylprednisolone. Whether ophthalmopathy could be predicted prospectively was tested in an independent validation cohort made up of about 20 hyperthyroidism patients plus 17 patients who later progressed to ophthalmopathy. TCR V-J signatures able to tell the groups apart were searched for in a discovery cohort of approximately 95 patients, of whom 43 had Graves' ophthalmopathy and more than 55 had stable Graves' hyperthyroidism. In addition, the study compared T-cell repertoires in thyroid tissue and in blood from five to seven Graves' hyperthyroidism patients.

A remark on this clonotype: Its antigen target is currently unknown. Germline is not matched at one junction end, which may reflect a read error.

What the work shows at the level of the full study, not this receptor alone: No statistical method was used to fix the sample size in advance, and group allocation was not hidden from the investigators. Most expanded thyroid clonotypes (frequency above 0.001) were also found in blood, which suggests that blood repertoires may mirror thyroid immune responses. A 13 V-J signature model separated ophthalmopathy from stable hyperthyroidism, with about 88% sensitivity and 81.08% specificity in cross-validation and 80%/75% in testing. During validation, the model predicted progression to ophthalmopathy a median of approximately six months ahead of onset, with almost 71% sensitivity and roughly 75% specificity.

TCR beta CDR3 regions were amplified from RNA transcripts. A first-round RT-PCR of the TCR CDR3 used the HTBI primer set with the Qiagen OneStep RT-PCR kit. The libraries were constructed in a second round of multiplex PCR and then size-selected and purified. Libraries were sequenced paired-end with 100 bp reads on an Illumina HiSeq2000. In the paper's pipeline: Raw data were processed with SOAPnuke, discarding reads with adapters, uncalled bases, mean Phred below 15, or no exact constant-primer or identifier match. High-quality paired reads were merged using COPE v1.2.5, and each unique nucleotide sequence was defined as a clonotype. Clonotypes were aligned to IMGT TRBV, TRBD and TRBJ reference segments using MiTCR v1.1. The analysis was restricted to V-J combinations with a frequency above 0.0001, which together covered about 99% of the repertoires. A TCS score was defined as the ratio of F50 (clonal expansion) to E x V (chaos), with BLOSUM62-based TCRdist applied between CDR3 peptides within each V-J. Welch's t-statistics and random forest reduced fewer than 550 V-J features to roughly 13, which were used in a naive Bayes classifier (R e1071). Clones were called with MiXCR by TCRdb after fastp trimmed the public reads at Q25, and only in-frame beta chains were retained. For every CDR3 protein sequence, its rows merge into one entry that carries the most common genes and DNA. None of the V and J calls come from the authors' own analysis; TCRdb made them. In all, the sample holds over 300,000 distinct CDR3 sequences, and roughly 13% of those were seen once. The leading ten clones occupy 34% of the sample.

Ophthalmopathy patients had moderately to severely active disease, with a Clinical Activity Score of 3 or more, a NOSPECS grade of 4 or more, and a disease duration of less than 3 months. Patients with uncontrolled infections, other autoimmune diseases, pregnancy or lactation were excluded. Diagnoses relied on clinical symptoms, serum thyroxine and TRAb, thyroid ultrasound and orbital computed tomography. Ficoll-Paque density gradient centrifugation was used to isolate PBMCs from 10 ml of fresh peripheral blood. Total RNA was extracted with Trizol reagent, and quality was checked on an Agilent 2100 Bioanalyzer. Spanning cysteine to phenylalanine, the CDR3 consists of 16 amino acids. Left in the record is the CDR3 DNA by itself, 48 bases read in frame from the first base. The germline V gene gives CDR1 as SNHLY and CDR2 as FYNNEI.

Specimen: blood. The rearranged chain carries TRBV2 and TRBJ2-1, and TRBD1 aligns with 8 junction nucleotides. The TCR comes from a middle-aged woman with Graves' ophthalmopathy. CDR3 sequence: CASSQGGTGSINEQFF. DNA sequence: TGTGCTAGCAGCCAAGGGGGGACAGGATCGATCAATGAGCAGTTCTTC. Reference TRBV2 and TRBJ2-1 genes cover what lies past the CDR3, so the full variable domain is EPEVTQTPSHQVTQMGQEVILRCVPISNHLYFYWYRQILGQKVEFLVSFYNNEISEKSEIFDDQFSVERPDGSNFTLKIRSTKLEDSAMYFCASSQGGTGSINEQFFGPGTRLTVL.